This T cell receptor beta chain was sequenced in a study of blood T cell repertoires in COVID-19. Looking at the study overall: The origin of the acute and convalescent COVID-19 samples was the United States, Italy and Spain. Sources were T cells, B-cell-depleted T cells, or PBMCs; the material itself was cDNA or gDNA.

In the source study's methods: Nucleated cell counts were estimated from reference gene primer amplification. Profiling relied on immunoSEQ multiplex PCR, and the TCRdb table lists in-frame clones only, not all of them. The DNA gave D and trimming, while V, J and clone size come from that table. The sample yields under 200,000 clones, roughly 91% seen once. The CDR3 consists of 18 residues. Sequencing was performed on peripheral blood. This sequence joins TRBV1 and TRBJ1-6; the table assigns TRBD1, which was not confirmed against the DNA. TRBV1 is a pseudogene locus. The TCR comes from a man aged 40-49 years with active or convalescent COVID-19. The CDR3 reads CTSSPLIRDSSYNSPLHF. In DNA form, the CDR3 reads TGCACCAGCAGCCCCCTTATCCGAGACAGCTCCTATAATTCACCCCTCCACTTT.